This TCR beta chain stems from a study of regulatory T cells in long-lasting Graves disease. Time point defined: persistent/refractory GD, antithyroid drugs over 5 years with positive TRAb. PBMC RNA was the source of the TCR library. Germline V gene lookup returns CDR1 SGHVS and CDR2 FQNEAQ. CDR3 length equals 16 residues. The ends lost 2 bases at V and 8 bases at J; junction bases unmatched: 12. Arm-PCR of CDR3 regions and iRepertoire HTBI primers were used to build TCR beta libraries. A single record per CDR3 protein comes from TCRdb applying MiXCR to the multiplex PCR reads. The sample carries 650,000 to 850,000 distinct CDR3 sequences, approximately 29% recorded once.

The sequenced sample was peripheral blood mononuclear cells (PBMCs), obtained when the disease was refractory, from a patient treated with antithyroid drugs. V and J are TRBV7-8 and TRBJ1-2, with 9 bases identical to TRBD1. This clonotype was sampled from a female donor with Graves disease. CDR3 sequence reads: CASSLNRGRLSHGYTF. CDR3 nucleotides: TGTGCCAGCAGCTTAAACAGGGGGCGGTTAAGTCACGGCTACACCTTC.